This is a list of T cell receptor beta chains from one sample in a study of shared clonotypes between healthy human individuals. The protocol was immunoSEQ multiplex PCR, while the TCRdb copy is restricted to in-frame clones and leaves out a portion. The sample has 550,000 to 700,000 clones, 60% to 75% seen once. Sample: memory CD4+ T cells sorted from blood. The receptor set was obtained from a woman aged 25-40 years in good health. Each CDR3 is given without its conserved first and last residue.

v_gene: TRBV7-9; j_gene: TRBJ1-1; CDR3aa: ASSLASPNTEAF
v_gene: TRBV27; j_gene: TRBJ2-7; CDR3aa: ASSLSGGSLEQY
v_gene: TRBV5-1; j_gene: TRBJ2-7; CDR3aa: ASSFRASGRANSYEQY
v_gene: TRBV9; j_gene: TRBJ2-7; CDR3aa: ASSVEQRTYEQY
v_gene: TRBV28; j_gene: TRBJ1-2; CDR3aa: ASGTAANYGYT
v_gene: TRBV19; j_gene: TRBJ2-7; CDR3aa: ASSISGDRYEQY
v_gene: TRBV25-1; j_gene: TRBJ1-5; CDR3aa: ASRPADGNQPQH
v_gene: TRBV11-3; j_gene: TRBJ2-7; CDR3aa: ASSLDGGAGNEQY
v_gene: TRBV2; j_gene: TRBJ2-7; CDR3aa: ASSEYKGHYEQY
v_gene: TRBV6-1; j_gene: TRBJ2-2; CDR3aa: ASSRQGATGELF
v_gene: TRBV6-5; j_gene: TRBJ1-1; CDR3aa: ASSYTGTGTEAF
v_gene: TRBV5-1; j_gene: TRBJ2-3; CDR3aa: ASSLRLAGSDTQY
v_gene: TRBV7-2; j_gene: TRBJ1-4; CDR3aa: ASSTRHREKLF
v_gene: TRBV11-2; j_gene: TRBJ2-5; CDR3aa: ASSLGGYETQY
v_gene: TRBV29-1; j_gene: TRBJ2-1; CDR3aa: SVERDEDNEQF
v_gene: TRBV29-1; j_gene: TRBJ1-4; CDR3aa: SVGGLGGATNEKLF
v_gene: TRBV6-5; j_gene: TRBJ2-2; CDR3aa: ASRRTRNTGELF
v_gene: TRBV2; j_gene: TRBJ2-7; CDR3aa: ASSSGQDYEQY
v_gene: TRBV19; j_gene: TRBJ2-7; CDR3aa: ASSILGQASYEQY
v_gene: TRBV18; j_gene: TRBJ1-1; CDR3aa: ASSPGVNTEAF
v_gene: TRBV2; j_gene: TRBJ2-7; CDR3aa: ASSLPSGPAGEQY
v_gene: TRBV29-1; j_gene: TRBJ1-2; CDR3aa: SVAGQGGNYGYT
v_gene: TRBV5-1; j_gene: TRBJ2-1; CDR3aa: ASSLVVAGEQF
v_gene: TRBV11-3; j_gene: TRBJ2-3; CDR3aa: ASRGRGHQY
v_gene: TRBV5-1; j_gene: TRBJ2-1; CDR3aa: ASSADTNSYNEQF
v_gene: TRBV7-6; j_gene: TRBJ1-1; CDR3aa: ASSLVRGAAEAF
v_gene: TRBV19; j_gene: TRBJ2-3; CDR3aa: ASSIGQGVASGTDTQY
v_gene: TRBV19; j_gene: TRBJ2-1; CDR3aa: ASRGGRASSYNEQF
v_gene: TRBV5-4; j_gene: TRBJ2-5; CDR3aa: ASSLDGLAGGRETQY
v_gene: TRBV28; j_gene: TRBJ2-3; CDR3aa: ASSFSPPGPTGWGTQY
v_gene: TRBV6-1; j_gene: TRBJ1-2; CDR3aa: ASDLDPWGYT
v_gene: TRBV30; j_gene: TRBJ1-5; CDR3aa: AWSVQSNQPQH
v_gene: TRBV6-1; j_gene: TRBJ2-1; CDR3aa: ASRSGGLDDEQF
v_gene: TRBV9; j_gene: TRBJ2-3; CDR3aa: ASSVAGTTPDTQY
v_gene: TRBV20-1; j_gene: TRBJ1-1; CDR3aa: SAGGLAAF
v_gene: TRBV5-5; j_gene: TRBJ2-5; CDR3aa: ASRERTGKETQY
v_gene: TRBV28; j_gene: TRBJ1-2; CDR3aa: ASNGGEGYGYT
v_gene: TRBV27; j_gene: TRBJ1-2; CDR3aa: ASTGTGGGNYGYT
v_gene: TRBV27; j_gene: TRBJ1-4; CDR3aa: ASSFGTGVTTNEKLF
v_gene: TRBV29-1; j_gene: TRBJ1-1; CDR3aa: SVAMDQNTEAF
v_gene: TRBV9; j_gene: TRBJ2-5; CDR3aa: ASSVGREGETQY
v_gene: TRBV6-5; j_gene: TRBJ2-1; CDR3aa: ASSSGLAGGRNEQF
v_gene: TRBV29-1; j_gene: TRBJ2-1; CDR3aa: SVDSTIISEQF
v_gene: TRBV6-1; j_gene: TRBJ1-2; CDR3aa: ASWDGANYGYT
v_gene: TRBV28; j_gene: TRBJ2-5; CDR3aa: ASTRTGAQETQY
v_gene: TRBV25-1; j_gene: TRBJ2-3; CDR3aa: ASSASLETSTDTQY
v_gene: TRBV5-1; j_gene: TRBJ1-2; CDR3aa: ASSLSGQPVTYT